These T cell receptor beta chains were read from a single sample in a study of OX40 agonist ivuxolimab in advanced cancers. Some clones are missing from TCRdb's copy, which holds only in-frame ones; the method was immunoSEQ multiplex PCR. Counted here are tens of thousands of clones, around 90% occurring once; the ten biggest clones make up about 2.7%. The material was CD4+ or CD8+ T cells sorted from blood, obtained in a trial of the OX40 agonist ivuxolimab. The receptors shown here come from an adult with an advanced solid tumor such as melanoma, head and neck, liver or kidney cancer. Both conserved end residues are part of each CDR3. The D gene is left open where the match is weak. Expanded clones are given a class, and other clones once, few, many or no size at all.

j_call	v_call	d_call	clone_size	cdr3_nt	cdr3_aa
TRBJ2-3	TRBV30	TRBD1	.	TGTGCCTGGACGAGACAGGGGGCAGATACGCAGTATTTT	CAWTRQGADTQYF
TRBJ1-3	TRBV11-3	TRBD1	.	TGTGCCAGCAGTAATTTCGGTACAGGGGGCTTGTTGGGAAACACCATATATTTT	CASSNFGTGGLLGNTIYF
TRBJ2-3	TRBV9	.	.	TGTGCCAGCAGCGTAGACATCAACACAGATACGCAGTATTTT	CASSVDINTDTQYF
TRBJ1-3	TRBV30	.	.	TGTGCCTGGAGTACAGGGTTCTCTGGAAACACCATATATTTT	CAWSTGFSGNTIYF
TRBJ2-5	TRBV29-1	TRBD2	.	TGCAGCGGGGTGGTACTAGCGGGTCCCGAGACCCAGTACTTC	CSGVVLAGPETQYF
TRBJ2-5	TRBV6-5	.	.	TGTGCCAGCAGTTACGCAGGGGTTTGGGAGACCCAGTACTTC	CASSYAGVWETQYF
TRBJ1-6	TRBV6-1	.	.	TGTGCCAGCAGAAGGACGCAGGACCCGGGTTCACCCCTCCACTTT	CASRRTQDPGSPLHF
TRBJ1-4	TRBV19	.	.	TGTGCCAGTAATCCGCGAGGGGGAGTGGAAAAACTGTTTTTT	CASNPRGGVEKLFF
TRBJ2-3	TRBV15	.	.	TGTGCCACCAGCAGAGGCTCGGGGGGCGCAGATACGCAGTATTTT	CATSRGSGGADTQYF
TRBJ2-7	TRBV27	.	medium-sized	TGTGCCAGCAGTTTATCAGGGGGGGCAGGGCCTGGGGAGCAGTACTTC	CASSLSGGAGPGEQYF
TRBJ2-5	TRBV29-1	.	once	TGCAGCGTTGTTGGTCTAAAGGGGGGAGGGGAGACCCAGTACTTC	CSVVGLKGGGETQYF
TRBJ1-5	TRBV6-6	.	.	TGTGCCAGCAGTTACCCGACAGAATCCAATCAGCCCCAGCATTTT	CASSYPTESNQPQHF
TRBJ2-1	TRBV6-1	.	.	TGTGCCAGCAGTGAATGGGGTGGGGGAGGAAACAATGAGCAGTTCTTC	CASSEWGGGGNNEQFF
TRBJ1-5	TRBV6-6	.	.	TGTGCCAGCAGTAGTAGGCAGGATAATCAGCCCCAGCATTTT	CASSSRQDNQPQHF
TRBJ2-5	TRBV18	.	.	TGTGCCAGCTCCCTAGGGACAAAAGAGACCCAGTACTTC	CASSLGTKETQYF
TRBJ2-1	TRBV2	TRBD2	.	TGTGCCACCGCCCCTGGACTAGCGGGAGGGAATGAGCAGTTCTTC	CATAPGLAGGNEQFF
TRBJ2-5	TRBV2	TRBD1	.	TGTGCCAGCAGTGACAGGGACAGGGAGACCCAGTACTTC	CASSDRDRETQYF
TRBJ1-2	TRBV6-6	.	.	TGTGCCATCGCCTCTGGTGGCTACACCTTC	CAIASGGYTF
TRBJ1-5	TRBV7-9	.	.	TGTGCCAGCACCTTGGGGACCATGCCTAGCAATCAGCCCCAGCATTTT	CASTLGTMPSNQPQHF
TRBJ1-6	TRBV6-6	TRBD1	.	TGTGCCAGCAGTTACAGCCAGGGGGGCGGGTCACCCCTCCACTTT	CASSYSQGGGSPLHF
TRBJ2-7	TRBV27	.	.	TGTGCCAGCAGTCCGCGCTTGGGCGCTCCCTCCCGGGAGTACTTC	CASSPRLGAPSREYF
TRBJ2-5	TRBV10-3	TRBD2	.	TGTGCCATCAGTGGAGGGAAGGCGGGGGGCGAAGAGACCCAGTACTTC	CAISGGKAGGEETQYF
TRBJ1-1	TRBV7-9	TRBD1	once	TGTGCCAGCAGCTCGACGACAGGGGCAGCGAACACTGAAGCTTTCTTT	CASSSTTGAANTEAFF
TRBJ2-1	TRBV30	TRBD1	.	TGTGCCTGGAGTGGGGGAAGGGGGCTACATGAGCAGTTCTTC	CAWSGGRGLHEQFF
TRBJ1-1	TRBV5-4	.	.	TGTGCCAGCAGCTTTGCGGCCATCCTGAACACTGAAGCTTTCTTT	CASSFAAILNTEAFF
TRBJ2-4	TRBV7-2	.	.	TGTGCCAGCAGCTTACGGCAGGCCGGGAACATTCAGTACTTC	CASSLRQAGNIQYF
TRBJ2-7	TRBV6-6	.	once	TGTGCCAGCAGTTTAAACGGGGGAGACGAGCAGTACTTC	CASSLNGGDEQYF
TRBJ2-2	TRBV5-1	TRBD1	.	TGCGCCAGCAGCTTCGACAGGGGGACCACCGGGGAGCTGTTTTTT	CASSFDRGTTGELFF
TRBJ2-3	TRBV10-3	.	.	TGTGCCATCAGTGAGTCGGCCACAGATACGCAGTATTTT	CAISESATDTQYF
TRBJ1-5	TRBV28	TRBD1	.	TGTGCCAGCAGTTTTTATCAGGGGGGTAGCAATCAGCCCCAGCATTTT	CASSFYQGGSNQPQHF
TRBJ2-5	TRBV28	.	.	TGTGCCAGCAGTCGGGGCAGGGTTGTTTCGGAGACCCAGTACTTC	CASSRGRVVSETQYF
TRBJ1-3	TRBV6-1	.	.	TGTGCCAGCAGGAGGGACCATGGGGGAAACACCATATATTTT	CASRRDHGGNTIYF
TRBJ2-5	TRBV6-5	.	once	TGTGCCAGCAGTTCCAACCGCGCTCAAGAGACCCAGTACTTC	CASSSNRAQETQYF
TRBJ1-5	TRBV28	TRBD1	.	TGTGCCAGCAGTTTACCCGGGACAGACAATCAGCCCCAGCATTTT	CASSLPGTDNQPQHF
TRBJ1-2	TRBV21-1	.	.	TGTGCCAGCAGCTCCCCCAAGGGCGATGGCTACACCTTC	CASSSPKGDGYTF
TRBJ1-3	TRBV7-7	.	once	TGTGCCAGCAGTCCCAGTCCCCCAGGCTCCGACGGAAACACCATATATTTT	CASSPSPPGSDGNTIYF
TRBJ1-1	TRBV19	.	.	TGTGCCAGTAGACGGACTACGAGGGCTGAAGCTTTCTTT	CASRRTTRAEAFF
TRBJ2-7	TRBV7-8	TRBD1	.	TGTGCCAGCAGCTCACAAGGACAGGGGGGGCCCTACGAGCAGTACTTC	CASSSQGQGGPYEQYF
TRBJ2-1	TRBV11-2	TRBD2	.	TGTGCCAGCAGCTTGACTAGCGGGAGTGTTAATGAGCAGTTCTTC	CASSLTSGSVNEQFF
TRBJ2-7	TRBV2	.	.	TGTGCCAGCAGTTTGAACGAGCAGTACTTC	CASSLNEQYF
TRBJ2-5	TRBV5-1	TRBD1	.	TGCGCCAGCCACCGGGACAGAGAAGAGACCCAGTACTTC	CASHRDREETQYF